This TCR beta chain was identified in a study of regulatory T cells in long-lasting Graves disease. The time point is: newly diagnosed GD, antithyroid drugs for less than 3 months. The authors made the TCR library using RNA they extracted from PBMCs. This clonotype showed up many times. No antigen is known for it. Study-wide results and limits: Persistent Graves' patients showed a TCR diversity that was lower than that of newly diagnosed ones.

Combining iRepertoire HTBI primers with Arm-PCR of CDR3 regions, the authors built TCR beta libraries. MiXCR, applied by TCRdb to the multiplex PCR reads, yields one record per CDR3 protein. In the table there are 400,000 to 500,000 distinct CDR3 sequences, around 13% of which are singletons. The V gene end was trimmed by 2 bases and the J gene end by 12 bases; junction bases not matched to a gene: 15. Germline CDR1 SNHLY, CDR2 FYNNEI. This CDR3 has 16 amino acids. This sample also appeared in a second study, on T cells in Graves' hyperthyroidism and ophthalmopathy. As reported in that work: Exclusion of patients followed from uncontrolled infection, other autoimmune disease, pregnancy or lactation. Among thyroid clonotypes expanded above 0.001, most also appeared in blood.

This receptor was identified in a woman aged 45-59 years with Graves disease. The chain joins TRBV2 to TRBJ2-1; 8 bases are shared with TRBD2. This material consisted of peripheral blood mononuclear cells (PBMCs), taken at new diagnosis, from a patient treated with antithyroid drugs. The CDR3 protein is CASSEQQILTSGWQFF. CDR3 nucleotides: TGTGCCAGCAGTGAACAGCAAATATTAACTAGCGGATGGCAGTTCTTC.